Presented here are 9 T cell receptor beta chains from one specimen sequenced in a study of T cell repertoires in aging, cancer and after chemotherapy (dated by TCRdb to about 2019). TCR beta rearrangements were amplified from genomic DNA isolated from peripheral blood, not from sorted cells or RNA. Data came from an Illumina MiSeq. Rearranged TRB sequences spanning V, D and J segments were amplified in a multiplex touch-down PCR with a mixed TRB-A/B primer pool. TCRdb's own reprocessing of the public reads used fastp at Q25 and MiXCR and kept productive beta chains. One record per CDR3 amino acid sequence lists the most common genes and DNA. This sample has thousands of distinct CDR3 sequences in its table, and around 24% of those were observed once. Jointly, the top ten make up over 30% of the sample. The sample taken for sequencing was blood. Receptors were obtained from a human donor with a solid tumor.

V usage is TRBV5-1 and J usage is TRBJ2-7, with D unclear. Germline values: CDR1 SGHRS, CDR2 YFSETQ. This CDR3 is built from 15 residues. The V gene lost 1 base and the J gene lost 2 bases, with 13 bases spanning the gap. CDR3 in amino acids: CASSLTGARTYEQYF. The DNA of the CDR3 is TGCGCCAGCAGCTTGACGGGTGCACGAACCTACGAGCAGTACTTC.

The chain links TRBV30 to TRBJ2-5, with 13 bases matching TRBD2. The CDR3 spans 15 residues. The germline gives CDR1 GTSNPN, CDR2 SVGIG (reference sequence). J lost 2 bases, V lost 0 bases, and 0 bases had no gene match. CDR3 in amino acids: CAWSVLAGGQETQYF. For the CDR3, the DNA is TGTGCCTGGAGTGTACTAGCGGGGGGGCAAGAGACCCAGTACTTC.

This clonotype was counted a few times. V is TRBV6-1 and J is TRBJ2-3; D gene unclear. The CDR3 runs 11 residues. Trimming removed 10 bases at V and 2 bases at J, with 7 bases between. Germline loops: CDR1 MNHNS, CDR2 SASEGT. CDR3 residues: CANTYTDTQYF. CDR3 DNA sequence: TGTGCCAACACCTACACAGATACGCAGTATTTT.

This clonotype showed up just once. This sequence joins TRBV10-2 and TRBJ2-4; maybe TRBD2 (6 bases). Trimming cost V 4 bases and J 4 bases, with 17 bases left between them. In germline, CDR1 is WSHSY, CDR2 SAAADI. CDR3 length equals 16 residues. CDR3 nucleotides: TGCGCCAGCAGTGGGGGCCGGGACTGGGCTAAAAACATTCAGTACTTC. This sequence encodes CASSGGRDWAKNIQYF.

This clonotype is medium-sized (0.01 to 0.1%). The chain is built from TRBV12-3 or TRBV12-4 and TRBJ1-2, with a tentative D call TRBD1 (6 bases). This CDR3 spans 14 amino acids. The V gene lost 3 bases and the J gene lost 8 bases, with 16 bases spanning the gap. The CDR3 DNA is TGTGCCAGCAGTTTTGACAGGAGCTCCGGCGGCTACACCTTC. Translation gives CASSFDRSSGGYTF.

J is TRBJ1-5 and V is TRBV20-1, with D perhaps TRBD1 (5 bases). The germline CDR1 and CDR2 sequences are DFQATT and SNEGSKA (reference sequence). Trimming cost V 0 bases and J 4 bases, with 10 bases left between them. The CDR3 consists of 14 residues. CDR3 in amino acids: CSARDRGLNQPQHF. Written as DNA, the CDR3 is TGCAGTGCTAGAGACCGGGGCCTTAATCAGCCCCAGCATTTT.

CDR3 protein: CASSKGRPGGVSYEQYF. For the CDR3, the DNA is TGTGCCAGCAGCAAAGGACGGCCGGGGGGAGTCTCCTACGAGCAGTACTTC. The gene calls are TRBV21-1 and TRBJ2-7; the table assigns TRBD1, which was not confirmed against the DNA. TRBV21-1 counts as a pseudogene. This CDR3 has 17 residues.

By share, this clonotype ranks as large (0.1 to 1%). The chain combines TRBV6-5 with TRBJ2-3; TRBD1 or TRBD2 may be the D gene (5 bases each). Trimming cost V 6 bases and J 6 bases, with 16 bases left between them. CDR3 length equals 14 residues. The germline V gene encodes CDR1 MNHEY and CDR2 SVGAGI. The CDR3 is CASSLEGLGDTQYF. The CDR3, as DNA: TGTGCCAGCAGCCTAGAGGGGCTAGGGGATACGCAGTATTTT.

The J gene is TRBJ1-3, the V gene TRBV20-1, with D possibly being TRBD1 (5 bases). The germline V gene encodes CDR1 DFQATT and CDR2 SNEGSKA (reference sequence). The CDR3 sequence is 16 residues long. The V end was cut by 3 bases, the J end by 1 base, with 16 bases between. CDR3 residues: CSARQSFRGSGNTIYF. CDR3 DNA: TGCAGTGCTAGGCAGAGCTTTAGGGGTTCTGGAAACACCATATATTTT.